One T cell receptor beta chain is described in this entry. Its antigen remains unknown. This entry belongs to a study of shared clonotypes between healthy human individuals. Profiling relied on immunoSEQ multiplex PCR, and the TCRdb table lists in-frame clones only, not all of them. The sample holds 2,500,000 or so clones; 85% to 95% are singletons and the top ten take around 0.35%. Naive CD4+ cells were CD45RA-selected; the remaining cells were memory. Study results and limitations: A handful of donors showed sharing of approximately 5% of naive CD4 clonotypes.

Unmatched junction bases numbered 5, after V lost 4 bases and J lost 1 base. Germline V gives CDR1 SGHRS, CDR2 YFSETQ. The CDR3 consists of 14 residues. The J gene is TRBJ2-7, the V gene TRBV5-1; 7 bases map to TRBD1. The TCR sequence derives from a man aged 18 to 30 in good health. Some clones in this sample may be carry-over from other donors' samples. The sequenced sample consisted of naive CD4+ T cells from PBMCs. Subset of the sample: CD45RA+ positively selected. The CDR3 here is CASSTQGQSYEQYF. CDR3 in DNA: TGCGCCAGCAGCACACAGGGACAGTCCTACGAGCAGTACTTC. The full variable domain, in which reference TRBV5-1 and TRBJ2-7 provide the parts outside the CDR3, is KAGVTQTPRYLIKTRGQQVTLSCSPISGHRSVSWYQQTPGQGLQFLFEYFSETQRNKGNFPGRFSGRQFSNSRSEMNVSTLELGDSALYLCASSTQGQSYEQYFGPGTRLTVT.